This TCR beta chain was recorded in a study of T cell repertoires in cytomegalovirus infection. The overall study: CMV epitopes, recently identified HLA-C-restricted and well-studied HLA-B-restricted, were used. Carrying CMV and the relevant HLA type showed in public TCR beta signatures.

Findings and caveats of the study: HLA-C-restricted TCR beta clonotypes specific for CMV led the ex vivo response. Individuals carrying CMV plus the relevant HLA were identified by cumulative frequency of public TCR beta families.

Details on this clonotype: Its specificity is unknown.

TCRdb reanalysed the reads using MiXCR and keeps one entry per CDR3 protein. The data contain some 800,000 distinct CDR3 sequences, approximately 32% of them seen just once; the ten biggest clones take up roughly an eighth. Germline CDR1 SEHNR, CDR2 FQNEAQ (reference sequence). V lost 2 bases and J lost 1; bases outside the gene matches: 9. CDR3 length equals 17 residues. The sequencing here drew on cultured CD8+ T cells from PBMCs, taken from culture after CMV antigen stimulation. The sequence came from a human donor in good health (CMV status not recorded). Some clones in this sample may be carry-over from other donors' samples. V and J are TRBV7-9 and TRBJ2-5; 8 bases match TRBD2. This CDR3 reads CASSLRATSEIQETQYF. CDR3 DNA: TGTGCCAGCAGCTTAAGAGCGACTAGCGAAATCCAAGAGACCCAGTACTTC.